Following are 24 T cell receptor beta chains from one sample sequenced in a study of response to subunit inactivated influenza vaccine. MiXCR, applied by TCRdb to the RT-PCR reads, yields one record per CDR3 protein. The data show 650,000 to 800,000 distinct CDR3 sequences, approximately 13% seen once. Source: PBMCs from blood, taken roughly 15 days before vaccination. The origin of the receptors is a man aged 50-59 years who received an inactivated influenza vaccine.

This clonotype has just a few counts. The chain uses TRBV20-1 and TRBJ2-7; TRBD2 aligns across 8 bases. Per the germline V gene, CDR1 is DFQATT and CDR2 is SNEGSKA (reference sequence). The V and J ends lost 6 bases and 2 bases, in that order; junction bases with no gene match: 6. The CDR3 has 13 amino acids. CDR3 bases: TGCAGTGCACCCCCGGGACTAGCCTACGAGCAGTACTTC. Protein: CSAPPGLAYEQYF.

This clonotype has just a few counts. The chain employs TRBV12-3 or TRBV12-4 and TRBJ2-7; unclear D gene. The CDR3 spans 12 residues. The V gene lost 5 bases and the J gene lost 6 bases, with 11 bases spanning the gap. CDR3 sequence reads: CASSPSVGEQYF. The CDR3 DNA is TGTGCCAGCAGTCCCTCGGTGGGCGAGCAGTACTTC.

The chain recombines TRBV28 with TRBJ2-1, with D tentatively TRBD1 or TRBD2 (5 bases each). The germline gives CDR1 MDHEN, CDR2 SYDVKM. V was trimmed by 10 bases and J by 9 bases, leaving 16 bases between them. The CDR3 is made up of 12 amino acids. CDR3 protein: CATGTHVPEQFF. In nucleotides, the CDR3 is TGTGCCACCGGGACCCACGTCCCTGAGCAGTTCTTC. The variable domain in full, completed from reference TRBV28 and TRBJ2-1, reads DVKVTQSSRYLVKRTGEKVFLECVQDMDHENMFWYRQDPGLGLRLIYFSYDVKMKEKGDIPEGYSVSREKKERFSLILESASTNQTSMYLCATGTHVPEQFFGPGTRLTVL.

This clonotype was detected once. DNA of the CDR3: TGTGCCAGCAGCTCCCTGGAAGGCTACAATGAGCAGTTCTTC. Amino acids: CASSSLEGYNEQFF. The rearrangement joins TRBV7-8 to TRBJ2-1; no firm D call. The germline CDR1 and CDR2 sequences are SGHVS and FQNEAQ. This CDR3 region has 14 residues. The V gene lost 4 bases and the J gene lost 3 bases, with 10 bases spanning the gap. Full variable domain (missing parts from reference TRBV7-8 and TRBJ2-1): GAGVSQSPRYKVAKRGQDVALRCDPISGHVSLFWYQQALGQGPEFLTYFQNEAQLDKSGLPSDRFFAERPEGSVSTLKIQRTQQEDSAVYLCASSSLEGYNEQFFGPGTRLTVL.

This clonotype was counted at least ten times. The rearrangement uses TRBV28 and TRBJ2-1, with TRBD1 matching over 8 bases. CDR1 and CDR2 (germline): MDHEN, SYDVKM. The ends lost 3 bases at V and 8 bases at J; junction bases unmatched: 9. This CDR3 has 15 amino acids. The CDR3: CASSFVAGGGYEQFF. CDR3 in DNA: TGTGCCAGCAGTTTCGTGGCAGGGGGCGGGTATGAGCAGTTCTTC.

V gene TRBV20-1 combines with J gene TRBJ2-1; 15 bases are shared with TRBD2. Trimming took 6 bases from V and 7 from J; bases not matched to a gene: 4. This CDR3 comprises 14 residues. Germline V gene data show CDR1 as DFQATT and CDR2 as SNEGSKA (reference sequence). As DNA, the CDR3 is TGCAGTGCAGAGGGACTAGCGGGAGGAAATGAGCAGTTCTTC. This translates into CSAEGLAGGNEQFF.

There are a few counts of this clonotype. This chain uses TRBV7-9 with TRBJ2-1, with TRBD2 matching 8 bases. The CDR3 totals 17 residues. Germline assignment: CDR1 SEHNR and CDR2 FQNEAQ (reference sequence). The trim removed 1 base at V and 5 bases at J, leaving 10 bases unmatched. CDR3 in amino acids: CASSLDPSGRSHNEQFF. The CDR3 DNA is TGTGCCAGCAGCTTAGATCCGAGCGGGAGATCCCACAATGAGCAGTTCTTC.

The table lists this clonotype with many counts. Here the CDR3 reads CASSQGTGNGEQYF. CDR3 in DNA: TGTGCCAGCAGCCAGGGGACAGGGAACGGCGAGCAGTACTTC. The V call is TRBV4-2, the J call TRBJ2-7; TRBD1 matches at 9 bases. The CDR3 covers 14 residues. V lost 3 bases, J lost 6 bases, and 6 bases stayed unmatched. Germline V lookup: CDR1 LGHNA, CDR2 YNFKEQ.

J is TRBJ2-3 and V is TRBV20-1; TRBD2 is a possible D gene (6 bases). This CDR3 is 14 amino acids long. V lost 1 base, J lost 2 bases, and 10 bases lay in between. CDR1 and CDR2 (germline): DFQATT, SNEGSKA (reference sequence). The CDR3 DNA is TGCAGTGCTAGAGGGGGCGGGGTCACAGATACGCAGTATTTT. Translation gives CSARGGGVTDTQYF.

This clonotype was seen repeatedly, ten times or more. The CDR3 nucleotides are TGTGCCAGCGCCGGGAGCTCCTACGAGCAGTACTTC. It codes for CASAGSSYEQYF. This rearrangement joins TRBV25-1 to TRBJ2-7; D perhaps matches TRBD2 (6 bases). Germline-derived CDR1 and CDR2 are MGHDK and SYGVNS. V was cut by 8 bases and J by 0 bases, with 8 bases left in between. The CDR3 loop spans 12 amino acids.

J is TRBJ1-1 and V is TRBV6-1; D is ambiguous. Germline CDR1 reads MNHNS; CDR2 reads SASEGT. This CDR3 is 14 amino acids long. With 3 bases removed from V and 6 bases from J, the gap between germline ends came to 14 bases. CDR3: CASSEDPQAPEAFF. Written as DNA, the CDR3 is TGTGCCAGCAGTGAGGATCCCCAGGCACCTGAAGCTTTCTTT.

The CDR3 DNA reads as TGTGCCATCAGTGAGGGAACTAGCGGTTACTACGAGCAGTACTTC. Residues: CAISEGTSGYYEQYF. The V gene is TRBV10-3, the J gene TRBJ2-7; 8 bases line up with TRBD2. Germline-derived CDR1 and CDR2 are ENHRY and SYGVKD. CDR3 length: 15 residues. The trim removed 2 bases at V and 3 bases at J, leaving 6 bases unmatched.

There are many counts of this clonotype. Sequence at one end of the junction differs from germline and may be a read error. V is TRBV5-1 and J is TRBJ2-1; 9 bases align to TRBD2. Germline CDR1 reads SGHRS; CDR2 reads YFSETQ. This CDR3 contains 15 residues. The CDR3: CASSLGLAGANEQFF. In DNA, the CDR3 is TGTGCCAGCAGCCTGGGGTTAGCGGGAGCCAATGAGCAGTTCTTC.

This clonotype was counted a few times. The rearrangement uses TRBV28 and TRBJ1-4; a weak D match, TRBD1 (5 bases). The CDR3 has 17 residues. With 7 bases removed from V and 0 bases from J, the gap between germline ends came to 18 bases. Germline V gives CDR1 MDHEN, CDR2 SYDVKM. The CDR3 region has the DNA TGTGCCAGCACCCAGGGACGGCGGATTACAACTAATGAAAAACTGTTTTTT. It codes for CASTQGRRITTNEKLFF.

Many counts were recorded for this clonotype. The V call is TRBV4-1, the J call TRBJ1-2; a weak D match, TRBD1 (5 bases). CDR1 MGHRA and CDR2 YSYEKL come from the germline V gene. There are 16 residues in the CDR3. Trimming stripped 0 bases from V and 5 bases from J, with 16 bases between. This chain's CDR3 is CASSQDRFQGRYGYTF. In DNA, the CDR3 is TGCGCCAGCAGCCAAGATCGGTTTCAGGGCCGATATGGCTACACCTTC.

This clonotype was recorded many times. The rearrangement joins TRBV7-8 to TRBJ1-1, with D uncertain. Germline CDR1 is SGHVS and CDR2 is FQNEAQ. V lost 3 bases, J lost 7 bases, and 6 bases lay in between. The CDR3 runs to 11 residues. The CDR3 DNA follows: TGTGCCAGCAGCTTCGTTGGTGAAGCTTTCTTT. Amino acids: CASSFVGEAFF.

This clonotype came up a few times. This chain links TRBV10-3 with TRBJ2-1; 9 nucleotides align to TRBD2. Germline loops: CDR1 ENHRY, CDR2 SYGVKD. CDR3 length equals 17 residues. V lost 6 bases and J lost 7; bases outside the gene matches: 16. CDR3 DNA sequence: TGTGCCATCAGCGATACGACCGGGACTAGCAGCAGAAATGAGCAGTTCTTC. It translates to CAISDTTGTSSRNEQFF.

This clonotype was counted a single time. This chain connects TRBV12-3 or TRBV12-4 to TRBJ2-3, with 11 bases fitting TRBD2. V was pared by 3 bases and J by 5 bases, with 10 bases of the junction left unmatched. CDR3 length equals 17 residues. The CDR3 coding sequence is TGTGCCAGCAGTTTGGGGGGACTAGCGGCTGGCGGAGATACGCAGTATTTT. As protein: CASSLGGLAAGGDTQYF.

This clonotype was detected a few times. The chain carries TRBV4-2 and TRBJ2-2, with 7 bases matching TRBD2. This CDR3 is built from 17 residues. Unmatched junction bases numbered 14, after V lost 3 bases and J lost 7 bases. CDR1 is LGHNA, CDR2 YNFKEQ, per germline. The DNA for the CDR3 is TGTGCCAGCAGCCATTTTAGCGGGTCCGGGGGTGGCGGGGAGCTGTTTTTT. This encodes CASSHFSGSGGGGELFF.

This clonotype appeared a few times. An end of the junction does not agree with germline; a read error may underlie this. This chain connects TRBV4-1 to TRBJ2-5; 9 bases line up with TRBD1. The CDR3 runs to 17 residues. Per germline, CDR1 MGHRA and CDR2 YSYEKL. CDR3 bases: TGCGCCAGCAGCCAAAATACGGGACAGGGTCTACGTGAGAGCCAGTACTTC. Translated: CASSQNTGQGLRESQYF.

This clonotype was seen more than once but under ten times. The chain uses TRBV6-1 and TRBJ2-2, with D hard to call. CDR3 length: 13 residues. V was shortened by 3 bases and J by 4 bases, with 6 bases between the two germline ends. Looked up from germline, CDR1 is MNHNS and CDR2 is SASEGT. CDR3 residues: CASSEVPTGELFF. As DNA, the CDR3 is TGTGCCAGCAGTGAGGTTCCCACCGGGGAGCTGTTTTTT.

The chain couples TRBV24-1 to TRBJ2-3; D is undetermined. CDR1 KGHDR and CDR2 SFDVKD come from the germline V gene. This CDR3 is 13 amino acids long. Trimming took off 5 bases at V and 4 bases at J, with 9 bases between the two ends. CDR3 sequence: CATSARWPDTQYF. The CDR3 nucleotides read TGTGCCACCAGTGCCCGTTGGCCAGATACGCAGTATTTT.

The chain combines TRBV3-1 with TRBJ2-7; a weak D match, TRBD1 (6 bases). The CDR3 is made up of 15 amino acids. V lost 5 bases and J lost 1, with 15 bases in between. Germline assignment: CDR1 LGHDT and CDR2 YNNKEL (reference sequence). The CDR3 sequence: CASSSGTSLSYEQYF. In nucleotides, the CDR3 is TGTGCCAGCAGCTCGGGGACAAGTCTTTCCTACGAGCAGTACTTC.

The rearrangement uses TRBV3-1 and TRBJ2-7; 8 nucleotides agree with TRBD1. The V gene's germline CDR1 is LGHDT and CDR2 YNNKEL (reference sequence). V shed 0 bases, J shed 2 bases, and the junction held 9 bases outside the gene matches. This CDR3 is built from 17 residues. The CDR3, as DNA: TGTGCCAGCAGCCAAGAATTTGTACGGGACAGGCCCTACGAGCAGTACTTC. This translates into CASSQEFVRDRPYEQYF.